A selection of T cell receptor beta chains follows, all from one sample in a study of T cell responses to AZD1222 COVID-19 vaccine. Using immunoSEQ multiplex PCR, the repertoire was profiled, and TCRdb retains in-frame clones only, with some absent. The top ten hold approximately 0.96% of the sample, which has about 140,000 clones, more than 85% seen once. The sample consisted of peripheral blood, taken on day 0 of MenACWY control vaccination. Receptors originate from an adult in good health. Each CDR3 is given with its conserved first and last residue. A D gene is named only where the DNA matches it firmly. Not all rows give a size; the values are once, few, many and, for expanded clones, a class.

D gene	V gene	J gene	clone size	CDR3 DNA	CDR3 protein
TRBD2	TRBV5-1	TRBJ2-3	-	TGCGCCAGCAGCTTGGAACTAGCGGGAGGGCCCGGGGATACGCAGTATTTT	CASSLELAGGPGDTQYF
-	TRBV9	TRBJ2-2	-	TGTGCCAGCAGTCCATGGACGACGAACACCGGGGAGCTGTTTTTT	CASSPWTTNTGELFF
-	TRBV4-2	TRBJ1-1	-	TGTGCCAGCAGCCAAGTCGCAGGGCTGAACACTGAAGCTTTCTTT	CASSQVAGLNTEAFF
-	TRBV28	TRBJ1-5	-	TGTGCCAGCATACCCGGGGGCTTAGACCAGCCCCAGCATTTT	CASIPGGLDQPQHF
TRBD2	TRBV7-9	TRBJ2-5	once	TGTGCCAGCAGCTTAGTTACTAGCGGGAGGGAGACCCAGTACTTC	CASSLVTSGRETQYF
-	TRBV15	TRBJ1-3	few	TGTGCCACCAGCAGAGCTCCGGGCTCTGGAAACACCATATATTTT	CATSRAPGSGNTIYF
-	TRBV19	TRBJ1-5	once	TGTGCCAGTAGTATAAAAAGGGGAAATCAGCCCCAGCATTTT	CASSIKRGNQPQHF
TRBD1	TRBV11-3	TRBJ2-2	-	TGTGCCAGCAGCTTAGGACAGGGGGAGACCGGGGAGCTGTTTTTT	CASSLGQGETGELFF
-	TRBV2	TRBJ1-6	-	TGTGCCAGTGCTGGGTCCTATAATTCACCCCTCCACTTT	CASAGSYNSPLHF
TRBD1	TRBV5-8	TRBJ2-1	-	TGTGCCAGCAGCCTAGGCGGACAGGGTTCGGTTCCGTTCTTC	CASSLGGQGSVPFF
-	TRBV6-4	TRBJ1-5	once	TGTGCCACCAGTCCGGGGGATGGTCAGCCCCAGCATTTT	CATSPGDGQPQHF
TRBD1	TRBV18	TRBJ1-1	-	TGTGCCAGCTCACCCAGGACAGGGTTGAGCACTGAAGCTTTCTTT	CASSPRTGLSTEAFF
-	TRBV5-1	TRBJ2-2	-	TGCGCCAGCAGCAGGGGGGTATTTGCGAACACCGGGGAGCTGTTTTTT	CASSRGVFANTGELFF
-	TRBV6-5	TRBJ1-1	-	TGTGCCAGCAAAGAAGGGCGGATGGGGACTGAAGCTTTCTTT	CASKEGRMGTEAFF
-	TRBV2	TRBJ2-1	-	TGTGCCAGCAGTGAAGTTGTAGGGCTTGGGAATGAGCAGTTCTTC	CASSEVVGLGNEQFF
-	TRBV6-6	TRBJ1-2	once	TGTGCCAGCAGTTACTCGTACGGTAACTATGGCTACACCTTC	CASSYSYGNYGYTF
TRBD1	TRBV6-5	TRBJ2-7	-	TGTGCCAGCAGTTCATGGACGGGACAGCCTTCCTACGAGCAGTACTTC	CASSSWTGQPSYEQYF
TRBD1	TRBV19	TRBJ1-4	-	TGTGCCAGTAGTAACAGGGGTGGCACTAATGAAAAACTGTTTTTT	CASSNRGGTNEKLFF